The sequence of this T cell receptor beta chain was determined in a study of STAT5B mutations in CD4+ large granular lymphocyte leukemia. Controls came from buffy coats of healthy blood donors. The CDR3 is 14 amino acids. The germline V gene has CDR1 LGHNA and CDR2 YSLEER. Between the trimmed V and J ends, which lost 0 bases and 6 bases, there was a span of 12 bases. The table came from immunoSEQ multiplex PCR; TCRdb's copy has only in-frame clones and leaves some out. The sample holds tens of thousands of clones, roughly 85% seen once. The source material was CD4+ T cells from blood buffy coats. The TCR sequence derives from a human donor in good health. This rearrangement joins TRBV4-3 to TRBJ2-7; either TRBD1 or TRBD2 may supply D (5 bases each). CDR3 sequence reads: CASSQDYGAGEQYF. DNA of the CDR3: TGCGCCAGCAGCCAAGATTATGGGGCGGGCGAGCAGTACTTC.